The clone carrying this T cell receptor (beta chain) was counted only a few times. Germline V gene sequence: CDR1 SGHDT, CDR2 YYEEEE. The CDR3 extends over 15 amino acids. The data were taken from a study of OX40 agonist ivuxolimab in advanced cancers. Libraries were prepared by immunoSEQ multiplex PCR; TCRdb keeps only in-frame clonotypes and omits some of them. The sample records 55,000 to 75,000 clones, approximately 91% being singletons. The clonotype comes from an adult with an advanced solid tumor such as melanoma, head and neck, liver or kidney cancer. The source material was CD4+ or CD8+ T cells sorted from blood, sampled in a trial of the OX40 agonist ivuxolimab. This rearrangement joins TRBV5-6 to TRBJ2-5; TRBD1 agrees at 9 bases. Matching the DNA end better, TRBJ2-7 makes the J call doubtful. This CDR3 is CASSLFWTGVDEQYF. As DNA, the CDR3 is TGTGCCAGCAGCTTATTTTGGACAGGGGTGGACGAGCAGTACTTC.